The sequence of this T cell receptor beta chain was determined in a study of blood T cell repertoires in COVID-19. Generated by immunoSEQ multiplex PCR, the TCRdb table keeps only in-frame clones and is missing some. The data contain some 180,000 clones, approximately 85% of them seen just once; the ten biggest clones take up roughly 7.7%. Per germline, CDR1 LGHDT and CDR2 YNNKEL (reference sequence). Germline trimming cut 3 bases from V and 2 bases from J; bases unmatched to any gene: 6. The CDR3 totals 16 residues. The sequenced material came from peripheral blood. This sequence was found in an older woman with acute or convalescent COVID-19. The V call is TRBV3-1 (or the pseudogene TRBV3-2), the J call TRBJ2-3; TRBD2 agrees at 9 bases. DNA of the CDR3: TGTGCCAGCAGCCACTCCGGGACTAGCCACACAGATACGCAGTATTTT. Protein product: CASSHSGTSHTDTQYF.